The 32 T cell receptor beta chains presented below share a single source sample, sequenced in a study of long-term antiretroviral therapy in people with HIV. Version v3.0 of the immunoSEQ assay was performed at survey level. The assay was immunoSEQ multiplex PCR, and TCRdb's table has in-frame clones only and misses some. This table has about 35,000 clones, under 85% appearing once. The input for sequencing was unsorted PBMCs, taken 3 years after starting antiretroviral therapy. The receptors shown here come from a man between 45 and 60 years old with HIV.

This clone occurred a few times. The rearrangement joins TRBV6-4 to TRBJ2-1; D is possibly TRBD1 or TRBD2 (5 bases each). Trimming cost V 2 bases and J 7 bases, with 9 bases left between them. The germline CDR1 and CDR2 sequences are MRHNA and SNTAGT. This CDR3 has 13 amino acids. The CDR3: CASSDERGNEQFF. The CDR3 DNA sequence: TGTGCCAGCAGTGACGAGAGGGGTAATGAGCAGTTCTTC.

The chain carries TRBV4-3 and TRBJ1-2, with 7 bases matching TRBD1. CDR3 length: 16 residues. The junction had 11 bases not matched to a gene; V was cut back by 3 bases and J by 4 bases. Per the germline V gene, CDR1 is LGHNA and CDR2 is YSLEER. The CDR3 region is CASSQAVDRRIYGYTF. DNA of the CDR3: TGCGCCAGCAGCCAGGCCGTGGACAGGCGAATCTATGGCTACACCTTC.

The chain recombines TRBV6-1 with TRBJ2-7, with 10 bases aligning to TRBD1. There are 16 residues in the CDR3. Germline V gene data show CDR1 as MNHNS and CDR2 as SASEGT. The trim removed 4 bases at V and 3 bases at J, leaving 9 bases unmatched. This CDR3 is CASSVSFWDRGYEQYF. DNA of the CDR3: TGTGCCAGCAGTGTCTCCTTTTGGGACAGGGGCTACGAGCAGTACTTC.

This CDR3 reads CASSYGRSTEAFF. Written as DNA, the CDR3 is TGTGCCAGCAGTTACGGGAGGAGCACTGAAGCTTTCTTT. This chain links TRBV6-5 with TRBJ1-1; D not certain. The germline V and J ends were trimmed by 2 bases and 4 bases, with 8 bases remaining between them. This CDR3 region has 13 residues. Germline lookup yields CDR1 MNHEY and CDR2 SVGAGI.

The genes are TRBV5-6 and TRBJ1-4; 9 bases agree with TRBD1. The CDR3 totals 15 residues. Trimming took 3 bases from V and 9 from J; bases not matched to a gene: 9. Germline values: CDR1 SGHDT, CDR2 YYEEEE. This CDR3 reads CASSSLGDRVQKLFF. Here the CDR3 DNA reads TGTGCCAGCAGCTCCCTAGGGGACAGGGTTCAAAAACTGTTTTTT.

The CDR3 loop is CASSLKAGLGNTEAFF. The DNA for the CDR3 is TGTGCCAGCAGCTTAAAAGCAGGGCTGGGAAACACTGAAGCTTTCTTT. The genes are TRBV7-2 and TRBJ1-1; TRBD1 is a possible D gene (5 bases). V lost 2 bases and J lost 2, with 15 bases in between. Germline loops: CDR1 SGHTA, CDR2 FQGNSA. CDR3 length equals 16 residues.

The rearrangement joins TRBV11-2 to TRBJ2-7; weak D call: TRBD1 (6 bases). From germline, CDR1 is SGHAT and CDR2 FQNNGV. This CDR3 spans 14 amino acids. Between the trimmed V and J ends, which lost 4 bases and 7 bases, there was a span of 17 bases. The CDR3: CASSSSGQLGEQYF. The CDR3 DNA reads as TGTGCCAGCAGCTCGAGCGGACAGCTCGGGGAGCAGTACTTC.

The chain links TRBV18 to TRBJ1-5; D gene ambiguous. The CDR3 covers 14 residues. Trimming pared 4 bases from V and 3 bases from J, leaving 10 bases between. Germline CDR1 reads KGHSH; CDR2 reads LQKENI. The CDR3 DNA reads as TGTGCCAGCTCACGCGAGGCCCACAATCAGCCCCAGCATTTT. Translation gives CASSREAHNQPQHF.

CDR3 nucleotide sequence: TGTGCCAGCAGTGGGGTAGGCGGGAGGTACCCAATTGAGCAGTTCTTC. This gives the protein CASSGVGGRYPIEQFF. This chain links TRBV6-6 with TRBJ2-1; 8 nucleotides align to TRBD2. Germline CDR1 MNHNY, CDR2 SVGAGI (reference sequence). J lost 9 bases, V lost 5 bases, and 15 bases had no gene match. CDR3 length: 16 amino acids.

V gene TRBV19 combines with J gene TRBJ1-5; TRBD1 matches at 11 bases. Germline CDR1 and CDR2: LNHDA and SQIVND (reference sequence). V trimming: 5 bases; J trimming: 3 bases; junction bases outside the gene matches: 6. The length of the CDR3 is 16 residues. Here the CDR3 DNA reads TGTGCCAGTAGTCTGGACAGGGGGCTGTACAATCAGCCCCAGCATTTT. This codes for CASSLDRGLYNQPQHF.

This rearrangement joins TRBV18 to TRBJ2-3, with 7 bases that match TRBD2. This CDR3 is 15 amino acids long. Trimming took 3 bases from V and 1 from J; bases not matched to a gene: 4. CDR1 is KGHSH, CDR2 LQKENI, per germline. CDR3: CASSPYAGGTDTQYF. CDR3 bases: TGTGCCAGCTCACCTTATGCGGGGGGCACAGATACGCAGTATTTT.

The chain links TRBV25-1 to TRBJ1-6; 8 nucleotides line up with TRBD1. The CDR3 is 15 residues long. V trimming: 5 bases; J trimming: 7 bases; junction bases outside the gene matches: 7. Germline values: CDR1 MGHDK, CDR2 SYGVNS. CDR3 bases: TGTGCCAGCAGTCTGCAGGGGGCGAGAAATTCACCCCTCCACTTT. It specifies CASSLQGARNSPLHF.

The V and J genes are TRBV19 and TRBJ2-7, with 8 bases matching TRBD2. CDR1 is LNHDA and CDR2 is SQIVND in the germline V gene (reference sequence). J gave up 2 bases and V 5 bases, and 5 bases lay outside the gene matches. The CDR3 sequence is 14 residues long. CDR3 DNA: TGTGCCAGTAGTGTTAGCGGGGCTACCTACGAGCAGTACTTC. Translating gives CASSVSGATYEQYF.

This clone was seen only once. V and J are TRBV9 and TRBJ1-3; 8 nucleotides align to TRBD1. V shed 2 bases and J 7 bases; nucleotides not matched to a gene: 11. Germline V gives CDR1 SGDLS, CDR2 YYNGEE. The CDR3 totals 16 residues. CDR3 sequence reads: CASSVIPGQASNTIYF. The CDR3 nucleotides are TGTGCCAGCAGCGTTATTCCGGGACAGGCATCGAACACCATATATTTT.

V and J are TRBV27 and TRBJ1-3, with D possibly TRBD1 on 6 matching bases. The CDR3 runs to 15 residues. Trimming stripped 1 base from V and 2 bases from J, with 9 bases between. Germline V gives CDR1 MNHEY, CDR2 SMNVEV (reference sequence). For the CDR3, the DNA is TGTGCCAGCAGTTTATGGGGGGCTACTGGAAACACCATATATTTT. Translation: CASSLWGATGNTIYF.

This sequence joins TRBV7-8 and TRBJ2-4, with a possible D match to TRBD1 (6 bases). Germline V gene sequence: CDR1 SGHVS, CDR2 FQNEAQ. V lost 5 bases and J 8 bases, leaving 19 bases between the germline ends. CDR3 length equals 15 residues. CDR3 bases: TGTGCCAGCAGCCCCCTGACAGGTCGAGAGGACATTCAGTACTTC. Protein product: CASSPLTGREDIQYF.

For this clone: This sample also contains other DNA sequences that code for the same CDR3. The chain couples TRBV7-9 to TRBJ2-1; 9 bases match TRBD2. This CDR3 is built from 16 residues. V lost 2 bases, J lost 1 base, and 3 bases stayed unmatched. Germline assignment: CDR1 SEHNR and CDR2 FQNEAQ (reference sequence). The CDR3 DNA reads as TGTGCCAGCAGCTTAAGCCTAGCGGGGTCCTACAATGAGCAGTTCTTC. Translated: CASSLSLAGSYNEQFF.

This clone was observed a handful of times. The CDR3 sequence is CTSSLTSGGVGELFF. CDR3 nucleotides: TGCACCAGCAGCCTGACTAGCGGGGGTGTCGGGGAGCTGTTTTTT. The chain is built from TRBV1 and TRBJ2-2; the table's D call of TRBD2 was not tested on the DNA. TRBV1 is shown as a pseudogene. The length of the CDR3 is 15 residues.

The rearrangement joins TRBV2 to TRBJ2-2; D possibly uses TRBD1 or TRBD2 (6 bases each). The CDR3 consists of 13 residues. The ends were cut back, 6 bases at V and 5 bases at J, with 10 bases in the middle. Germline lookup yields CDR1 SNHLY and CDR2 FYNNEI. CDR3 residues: CASRKGGTGELFF. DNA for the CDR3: TGTGCCAGCAGAAAAGGGGGGACCGGGGAGCTGTTTTTT. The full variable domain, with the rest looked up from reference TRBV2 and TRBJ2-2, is EPEVTQTPSHQVTQMGQEVILRCVPISNHLYFYWYRQILGQKVEFLVSFYNNEISEKSEIFDDQFSVERPDGSNFTLKIRSTKLEDSAMYFCASRKGGTGELFFGEGSRLTVL.

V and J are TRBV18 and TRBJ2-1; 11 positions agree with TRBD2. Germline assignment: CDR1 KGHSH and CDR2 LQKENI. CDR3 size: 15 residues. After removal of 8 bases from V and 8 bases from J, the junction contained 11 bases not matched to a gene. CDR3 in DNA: TGTGCCAGCCTAACGGGCACTAGCGGGAGTGATGAGCAGTTCTTC. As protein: CASLTGTSGSDEQFF.

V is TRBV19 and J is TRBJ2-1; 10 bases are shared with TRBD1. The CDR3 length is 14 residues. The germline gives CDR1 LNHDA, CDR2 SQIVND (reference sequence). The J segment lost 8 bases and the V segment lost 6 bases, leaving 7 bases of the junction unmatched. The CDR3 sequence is CASRGTGDGDEQFF. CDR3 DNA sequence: TGTGCCAGTAGAGGGACAGGGGATGGGGATGAGCAGTTCTTC.

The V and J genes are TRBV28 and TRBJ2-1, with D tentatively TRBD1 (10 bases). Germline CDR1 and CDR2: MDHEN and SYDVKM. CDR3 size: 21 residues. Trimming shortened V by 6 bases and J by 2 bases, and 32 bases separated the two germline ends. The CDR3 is CASSRGQGLYGASGTYNEQFF. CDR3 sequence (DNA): TGTGCCAGCAGCCGGGGACAGGGGCTATACGGGGCTAGCGGGACCTACAATGAGCAGTTCTTC.

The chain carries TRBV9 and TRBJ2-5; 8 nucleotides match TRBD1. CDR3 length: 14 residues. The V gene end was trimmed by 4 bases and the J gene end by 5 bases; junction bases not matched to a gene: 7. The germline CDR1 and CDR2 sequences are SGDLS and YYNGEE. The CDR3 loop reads CASSLQGAHETQYF. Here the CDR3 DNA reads TGTGCCAGCAGCCTCCAGGGGGCGCACGAGACCCAGTACTTC.

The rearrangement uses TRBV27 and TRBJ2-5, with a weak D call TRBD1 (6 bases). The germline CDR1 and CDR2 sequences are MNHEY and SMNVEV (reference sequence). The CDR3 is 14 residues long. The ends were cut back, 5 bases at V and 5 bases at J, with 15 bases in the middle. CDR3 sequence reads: CASSPTGHRETQYF. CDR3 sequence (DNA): TGTGCCAGCAGTCCTACAGGGCACAGGGAGACCCAGTACTTC.

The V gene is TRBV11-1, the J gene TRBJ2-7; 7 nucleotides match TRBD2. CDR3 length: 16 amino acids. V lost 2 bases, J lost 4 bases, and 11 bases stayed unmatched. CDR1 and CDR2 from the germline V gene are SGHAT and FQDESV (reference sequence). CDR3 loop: CASSLTAGVLGYEQYF. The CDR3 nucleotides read TGTGCCAGCAGCTTAACGGCGGGGGTCCTAGGATACGAGCAGTACTTC.

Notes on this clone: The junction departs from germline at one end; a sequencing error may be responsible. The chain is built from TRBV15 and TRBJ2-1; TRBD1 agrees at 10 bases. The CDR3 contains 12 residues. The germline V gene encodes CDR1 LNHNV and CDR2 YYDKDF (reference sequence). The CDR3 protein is CATSRVGTGEVF. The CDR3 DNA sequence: TGTGCCACCAGCAGAGTGGGGACAGGGGAGGTCTTC.

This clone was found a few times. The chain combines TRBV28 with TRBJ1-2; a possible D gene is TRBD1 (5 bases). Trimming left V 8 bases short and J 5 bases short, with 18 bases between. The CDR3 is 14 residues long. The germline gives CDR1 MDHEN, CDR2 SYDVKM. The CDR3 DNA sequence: TGTGCCAGCGCAAAATGGGGGGAAATTTATGGCTACACCTTC. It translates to CASAKWGEIYGYTF.

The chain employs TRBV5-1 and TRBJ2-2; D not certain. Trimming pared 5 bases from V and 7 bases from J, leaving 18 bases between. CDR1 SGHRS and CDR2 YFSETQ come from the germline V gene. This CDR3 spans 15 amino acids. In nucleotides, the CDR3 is TGCGCCAGCAGTTTGACATCTTTACAAGGCGGGGAGCTGTTTTTT. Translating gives CASSLTSLQGGELFF.

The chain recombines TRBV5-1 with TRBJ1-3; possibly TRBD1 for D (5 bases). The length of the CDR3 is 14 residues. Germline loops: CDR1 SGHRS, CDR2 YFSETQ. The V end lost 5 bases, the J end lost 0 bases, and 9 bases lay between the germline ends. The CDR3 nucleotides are TGCGCCAGCAGTCGGGACGTCTCTGGAAACACCATATATTTT. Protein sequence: CASSRDVSGNTIYF.

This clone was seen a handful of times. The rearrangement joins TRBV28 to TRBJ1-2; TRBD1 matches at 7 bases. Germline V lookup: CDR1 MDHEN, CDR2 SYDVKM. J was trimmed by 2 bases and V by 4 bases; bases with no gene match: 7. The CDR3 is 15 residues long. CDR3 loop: CASSSPGTANYGYTF. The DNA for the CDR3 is TGTGCCAGCAGTTCCCCCGGGACAGCCAACTATGGCTACACCTTC.

CDR3 bases: TGTGCCAGCAGCTCACGAGGGGAAGGAGGCTACACCTTC. It encodes CASSSRGEGGYTF. V and J are TRBV7-3 and TRBJ1-2; tentatively, D is TRBD1 (5 bases). Germline V gene sequence: CDR1 SGHTA, CDR2 FQGTGA. Trimming shortened V by 4 bases and J by 8 bases, and 14 bases separated the two germline ends. The CDR3 runs 13 residues.

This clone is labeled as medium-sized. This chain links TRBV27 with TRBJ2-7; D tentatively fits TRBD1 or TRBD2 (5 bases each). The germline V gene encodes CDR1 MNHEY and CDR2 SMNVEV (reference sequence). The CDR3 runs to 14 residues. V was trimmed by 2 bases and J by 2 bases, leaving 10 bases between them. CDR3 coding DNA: TGTGCCAGCAGTTTAACGGGGCGACCCTACGAGCAGTACTTC. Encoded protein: CASSLTGRPYEQYF.